Following are 20 T cell receptor beta chains from one sample sequenced in a study of tumor-infiltrating lymphocytes in localized non-small cell lung cancer. Using immunoSEQ multiplex PCR, the repertoire was profiled, and TCRdb retains in-frame clones only, with some absent. The sample has about 17,000 clones, more than 75% seen once. Sequencing was done on a sample of uninvolved lung tissue not adjacent to the tumor. The receptors come from a human donor with non-small cell lung cancer.

V usage is TRBV29-1 and J usage is TRBJ2-3; D is perhaps TRBD1 (5 bases). The germline V gene has CDR1 SQVTM and CDR2 ANQGSEA. This CDR3 has 12 amino acids. Trimming took off 6 bases at V and 4 bases at J, with 11 bases between the two ends. CDR3 sequence: CSVSTVADTQYF. DNA for the CDR3: TGCAGCGTATCGACAGTCGCAGATACGCAGTATTTT.

The chain combines TRBV5-6 with TRBJ2-7; 7 positions match TRBD1. This CDR3 region has 16 residues. Germline V lookup: CDR1 SGHDT, CDR2 YYEEEE. Losses at the gene ends were 4 bases for V and 2 bases for J; bases not matched to a gene: 12. The CDR3 coding sequence is TGTGCCAGCAGCCTTGCGTTACGACAGGGAGCCTACGAGCAGTACTTC. Translated, it gives CASSLALRQGAYEQYF.

CDR3 loop: CASSVGPNNEKLFF. The CDR3 DNA reads as TGCGCCAGCAGCGTGGGACCTAATAATGAAAAACTGTTTTTT. The gene calls are TRBV5-1 and TRBJ1-4, with a possible D match to TRBD1 (5 bases). V was cut by 4 bases and J by 4 bases, with 11 bases left in between. Germline CDR1 and CDR2: SGHRS and YFSETQ. This CDR3 region has 14 residues.

This clone showed up just a few times. The chain employs TRBV4-2 and TRBJ1-4, with D maybe TRBD1 (5 bases). The CDR3 runs 17 residues. Trimming removed 2 bases from V and 7 bases from J, with 20 bases in between. Germline-derived CDR1 and CDR2 are LGHNA and YNFKEQ. For the CDR3, the DNA is TGTGCCAGCAGCCAACAATGGGGTCAGGGATCGGGTGAAAAACTGTTTTTT. This gives the protein CASSQQWGQGSGEKLFF.

This clone was counted a few times. V gene TRBV15 combines with J gene TRBJ2-7, with D possibly matching TRBD1 (5 bases). V lost 5 bases and J lost 4, with 18 bases in between. CDR3 length: 15 residues. Germline values: CDR1 LNHNV, CDR2 YYDKDF (reference sequence). The CDR3 is CATSVTGQGQYEQYF. In DNA, the CDR3 is TGTGCCACCAGCGTTACTGGGCAGGGTCAATACGAGCAGTACTTC.

A few counts support this clone. The J gene is TRBJ1-4, the V gene TRBV28; a possible D gene is TRBD1 (6 bases). Germline V CDR1 and CDR2: MDHEN, SYDVKM. Trimming cost V 7 bases and J 8 bases, with 17 bases left between them. The CDR3 has 14 amino acids. The CDR3 DNA reads as TGTGCCAGCATAGATTGGGGGCGGACGGAAAAACTGTTTTTT. It encodes CASIDWGRTEKLFF.

This clone is medium-sized (0.01 to 0.1%). The rearrangement joins TRBV28 to TRBJ1-2; D unresolved. CDR3 length equals 13 residues. The germline V gene has CDR1 MDHEN and CDR2 SYDVKM. The V and J ends lost 6 bases and 2 bases respectively, with 10 bases between them. For the CDR3, the DNA is TGTGCCAGCAGGGCGACACAGAACTATGGCTACACCTTC. As protein: CASRATQNYGYTF.

V gene TRBV5-5 combines with J gene TRBJ2-7; D gene uncertain. This CDR3 contains 14 residues. Germline assignment: CDR1 SGHKS and CDR2 YYEKEE (reference sequence). V was pared by 2 bases and J by 2 bases, with 11 bases between. DNA for the CDR3: TGTGCCAGCAGCTTCGCTCAGAGCCCCTACGAGCAGTACTTC. Protein: CASSFAQSPYEQYF. Together with reference TRBV5-5 and TRBJ2-7, the CDR3 gives the full variable domain: DAGVTQSPTHLIKTRGQQVTLRCSPISGHKSVSWYQQVLGQGPQFIFQYYEKEERGRGNFPDRFSARQFPNYSSELNVNALLLGDSALYLCASSFAQSPYEQYFGPGTRLTVT.

This clone has just one count. The rearrangement links TRBV9 to TRBJ1-2, with D tentatively TRBD1 (5 bases). Germline V gives CDR1 SGDLS, CDR2 YYNGEE. The V end was cut by 3 bases, the J end by 6 bases, with 12 bases between. This CDR3 has 13 amino acids. DNA of the CDR3: TGTGCCAGCAGCGACCCGGGGCTCGATGGCTACACCTTC. Translated, it gives CASSDPGLDGYTF. Full variable domain (outside the CDR3, taken from reference TRBV9 and TRBJ1-2): DSGVTQTPKHLITATGQRVTLRCSPRSGDLSVYWYQQSLDQGLQFLIQYYNGEERAKGNILERFSAQQFPDLHSELNLSSLELGDSALYFCASSDPGLDGYTFGSGTRLTVV.

This rearrangement joins TRBV5-4 to TRBJ2-3; 11 bases map to TRBD2. This CDR3 is built from 16 residues. The V gene end was trimmed by 3 bases and the J gene end by 1 base; junction bases not matched to a gene: 4. CDR1 SGHNT and CDR2 YYREEE come from the germline V gene (reference sequence). CDR3 loop: CASSWIAGGRTDTQYF. The CDR3 DNA reads as TGTGCCAGCAGCTGGATAGCGGGAGGGCGCACAGATACGCAGTATTTT.

This clone appeared once. The V and J genes are TRBV11-3 and TRBJ2-3; D is unresolved. This CDR3 comprises 15 residues. Germline values: CDR1 SGHNT, CDR2 YENEEA. The V gene lost 1 base and the J gene lost 2 bases, with 10 bases spanning the gap. In DNA form, the CDR3 reads TGTGCCAGCAGCTTAGTAGATCCCCTCACAGATACGCAGTATTTT. This encodes CASSLVDPLTDTQYF.

This clone was picked up one time. The chain is built from TRBV2 and TRBJ2-5, with unresolved D. V dropped 5 bases and J dropped 5 bases, with 9 bases sitting between them. Germline values: CDR1 SNHLY, CDR2 FYNNEI. The CDR3 is 12 amino acids. This chain's CDR3 is CASSLNRETQYF. DNA of the CDR3: TGTGCCAGCAGTCTGAATAGGGAGACCCAGTACTTC.

The chain recombines TRBV5-1 with TRBJ1-2; 8 nucleotides match TRBD1. CDR1 is SGHRS and CDR2 is YFSETQ in the germline V gene. This CDR3 is built from 18 residues. The junction had 16 bases not matched to a gene; V was cut back by 0 bases and J by 6 bases. The CDR3 bases are TGCGCCAGCAGCTTGGGACAGGGGTTTTCCCTTGATATGGATGGCTACACCTTC. Translated, it gives CASSLGQGFSLDMDGYTF.

CDR3 sequence (DNA): TGCGCCAGCAGCTTGGTAGTCGAGATCTACAATGAGCAGTTCTTC. Amino acid sequence: CASSLVVEIYNEQFF. This chain uses TRBV5-1 with TRBJ2-1, with unresolved D. This CDR3 is 15 amino acids long. With 0 bases removed from V and 3 bases from J, the gap between germline ends came to 10 bases. Germline CDR1 reads SGHRS; CDR2 reads YFSETQ.

The chain is built from TRBV29-1 and TRBJ1-5; D may be TRBD1 (6 bases). Trimming left V 6 bases short and J 4 bases short, with 10 bases between. In germline, CDR1 is SQVTM, CDR2 ANQGSEA. The CDR3 has 12 amino acids. The CDR3 protein is CSVRDTNQPQHF. CDR3 DNA: TGCAGCGTCCGGGACACAAATCAGCCCCAGCATTTT.

This chain joins TRBV9 and TRBJ2-2; 7 nucleotides line up with TRBD2. The V gene's germline CDR1 is SGDLS and CDR2 YYNGEE. The CDR3 covers 17 residues. V gave up 3 bases and J gave up 1 base; unmatched junction bases: 9. This CDR3 is CASSGGGLIQNTGELFF. The CDR3 coding sequence is TGTGCCAGCAGCGGGGGGGGACTTATACAGAACACCGGGGAGCTGTTTTTT.

The CDR3, as DNA: TGTGCCATCAGTGCGGGATTCGGACTAGAAGGGGGGGAGACCCAGTACTTC. Its translation is CAISAGFGLEGGETQYF. The gene calls are TRBV10-3 and TRBJ2-5; TRBD2 might be the D (7 bases). Germline values: CDR1 ENHRY, CDR2 SYGVKD. V was clipped by 4 bases and J by 5 bases, with 23 bases between them. The CDR3 covers 17 residues.

The chain recombines TRBV6-1 with TRBJ2-5; 9 bases match TRBD1. Trimming removed 11 bases from V and 5 bases from J; junction bases left unmatched: 6. Germline CDR1 reads MNHNS; CDR2 reads SASEGT. This CDR3 contains 12 residues. In DNA form, the CDR3 reads TGTGCCGGGGACAGGGCGGGGGAGACCCAGTACTTC. Translated, it gives CAGDRAGETQYF.

The chain carries TRBV7-7 and TRBJ2-5; 14 nucleotides agree with TRBD2. V lost 1 base and J lost 4; bases outside the gene matches: 14. CDR3 length: 20 residues. Germline V gene data show CDR1 as SSHAT and CDR2 as FNYEAQ (reference sequence). The DNA for the CDR3 is TGTGCCAGCAGCTTAGGGGCGAGTGGACTAGCGGGAGGCCCGGGAGAGACCCAGTACTTC. Amino acid sequence: CASSLGASGLAGGPGETQYF.

This clone has more than one count but fewer than ten. The rearrangement links TRBV11-2 to TRBJ1-2; 7 bases line up with TRBD1. After removal of 4 bases from V and 7 bases from J, the junction contained 9 bases not matched to a gene. This CDR3 is 14 amino acids long. CDR1 and CDR2 from the germline V gene are SGHAT and FQNNGV. The CDR3 reads CASSSSTGLSGYTF. For the CDR3, the DNA is TGTGCCAGCAGCTCTTCGACAGGGTTAAGTGGCTACACCTTC.